A selection of T cell receptor beta chains follows, all from one sample in a study of monozygotic twins with inflammatory bowel disease. TCRdb reprocessed the 5' RACE reads, with one entry per CDR3 protein and no DNA. The listing records a few hundred thousand distinct CDR3 sequences. Material: blood. These receptors originate from a human donor with ulcerative colitis or Crohn's disease, or a healthy co-twin of an affected twin (not recorded which). The CDR3 runs from the conserved cysteine through the conserved F or W. The order of the fields is J gene, V gene, CDR3 protein.

J gene: TRBJ1-4
V gene: TRBV5-1
CDR3 protein: CASSLGGATNEKLFF

J gene: TRBJ2-7
V gene: TRBV15
CDR3 protein: CATSRKGVGLTLDTYEQYF

J gene: TRBJ2-1
V gene: TRBV14
CDR3 protein: CASSQGWSGGHNEQFF

J gene: TRBJ2-2
V gene: TRBV4-3
CDR3 protein: CASSQEVPANTGELFF

J gene: TRBJ1-5
V gene: TRBV20-1
CDR3 protein: CSARDRRTPNQPQHF

J gene: TRBJ2-3
V gene: TRBV7-2
CDR3 protein: CASSTLKRDTQYF

J gene: TRBJ2-1
V gene: TRBV18
CDR3 protein: CASSPRTGTENEQFF

J gene: TRBJ2-7
V gene: TRBV30
CDR3 protein: CAWKTSPSSYEQYF

J gene: TRBJ1-6
V gene: TRBV12-3/TRBV12-4
CDR3 protein: CASRGRDSFNSPLHF

J gene: TRBJ1-5
V gene: TRBV18
CDR3 protein: CASSRGTSGVGQGQPQHF

J gene: TRBJ1-6
V gene: TRBV6-1
CDR3 protein: CASRPRTGQNSPLHF

J gene: TRBJ2-7
V gene: TRBV5-1
CDR3 protein: CASSPRGRTGSEQYF

J gene: TRBJ1-3
V gene: TRBV7-2
CDR3 protein: CASSPGTPGNTIYF

J gene: TRBJ2-4
V gene: TRBV3-1
CDR3 protein: CASSQDPGTKNIQYF

J gene: TRBJ2-2
V gene: TRBV2
CDR3 protein: CASSGYRGGTGELFF

J gene: TRBJ1-1
V gene: TRBV2
CDR3 protein: CASSVVAGGTEAFF

J gene: TRBJ1-2
V gene: TRBV5-6
CDR3 protein: CASSYDRGYGYTF

J gene: TRBJ2-1
V gene: TRBV27
CDR3 protein: CASSLGTSGSGEQFF

J gene: TRBJ1-2
V gene: TRBV11-2
CDR3 protein: CASSLVGRLLYGYTF

J gene: TRBJ2-3
V gene: TRBV7-6
CDR3 protein: CASSLYGGISDTQYF

J gene: TRBJ2-7
V gene: TRBV20-1
CDR3 protein: CSAPGTGRDEQYF

J gene: TRBJ2-5
V gene: TRBV5-1
CDR3 protein: CASSPTSGRDETQYF

J gene: TRBJ2-3
V gene: TRBV3-1
CDR3 protein: CASSQGPGQGNRDTQYF

J gene: TRBJ2-7
V gene: TRBV20-1
CDR3 protein: CSASRQGINEQYF

J gene: TRBJ2-1
V gene: TRBV7-6
CDR3 protein: CASSPGQGAMDEQFF

J gene: TRBJ2-7
V gene: TRBV7-9
CDR3 protein: CASSFAQLPSYEQYF

J gene: TRBJ2-3
V gene: TRBV27
CDR3 protein: CASSFQRLSTDTQYF

J gene: TRBJ1-5
V gene: TRBV23-1
CDR3 protein: CASSHFYTGGNQPQHF

J gene: TRBJ1-1
V gene: TRBV5-1
CDR3 protein: CASSLSDTEAFF

J gene: TRBJ2-1
V gene: TRBV5-1
CDR3 protein: CASSLGRGPYNEQFF

J gene: TRBJ2-3
V gene: TRBV28
CDR3 protein: CASTGSTDTQYF

J gene: TRBJ1-5
V gene: TRBV4-2
CDR3 protein: CASSPGQGRDQPQHF